This T cell receptor beta chain was sequenced in a study of blood T cell repertoires in COVID-19. Assay used: immunoSEQ multiplex PCR; TCRdb lists only in-frame clones, some missing. The table has 350,000 to 400,000 clones, more than 85% seen once. Across 24 US areas, participants ranged in age from roughly 18 to 95 years. The specimen was PBMCs or T cells enriched from blood (not recorded which). The sequence was collected from a woman aged 40 to 55 who had been exposed to COVID-19.

CDR3: CASRGRSGNTIYF. The CDR3, as DNA: TGTGCCAGCAGGGGGAGGTCTGGAAACACCATATATTTT. The rearrangement links TRBV6-5 to TRBJ1-3; D unresolved. Between the trimmed V and J ends, which lost 6 bases and 1 base, there was a span of 7 bases. Looked up from germline, CDR1 is MNHEY and CDR2 is SVGAGI. The CDR3 is 13 residues long.